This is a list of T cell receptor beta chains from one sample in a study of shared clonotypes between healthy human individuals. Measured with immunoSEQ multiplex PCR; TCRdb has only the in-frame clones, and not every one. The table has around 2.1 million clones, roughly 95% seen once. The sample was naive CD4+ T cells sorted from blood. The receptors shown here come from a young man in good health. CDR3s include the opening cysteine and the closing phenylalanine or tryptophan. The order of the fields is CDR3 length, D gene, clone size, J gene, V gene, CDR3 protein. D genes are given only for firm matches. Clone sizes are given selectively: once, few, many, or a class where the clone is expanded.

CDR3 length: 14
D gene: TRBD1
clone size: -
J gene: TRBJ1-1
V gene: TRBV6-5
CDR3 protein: CASSTDRGVTEAFF

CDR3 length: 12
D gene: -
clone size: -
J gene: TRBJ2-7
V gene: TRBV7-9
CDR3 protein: CASSSEGGSAYF

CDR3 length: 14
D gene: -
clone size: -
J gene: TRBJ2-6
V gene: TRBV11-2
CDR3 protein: CASSPFSGANVLTF

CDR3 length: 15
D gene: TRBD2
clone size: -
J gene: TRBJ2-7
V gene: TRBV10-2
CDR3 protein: CASSDRAGGPYEQYF

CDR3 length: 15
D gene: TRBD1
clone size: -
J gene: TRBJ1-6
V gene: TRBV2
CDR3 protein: CASRGRTGGDSPLHF

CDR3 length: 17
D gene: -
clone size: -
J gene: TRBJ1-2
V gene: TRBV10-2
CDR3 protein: CASSESIKTRTSGGYTF

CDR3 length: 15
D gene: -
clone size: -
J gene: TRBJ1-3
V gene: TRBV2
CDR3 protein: CASSGGTITGNTIYF

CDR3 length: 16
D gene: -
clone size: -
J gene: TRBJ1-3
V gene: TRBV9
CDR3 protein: CASSPPQGWAGNTIYF

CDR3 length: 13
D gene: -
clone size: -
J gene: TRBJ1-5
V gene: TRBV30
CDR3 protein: CAWSPGRDQPQHF

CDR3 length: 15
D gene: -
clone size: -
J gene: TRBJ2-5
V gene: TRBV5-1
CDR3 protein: CASSFAGARQETQYF

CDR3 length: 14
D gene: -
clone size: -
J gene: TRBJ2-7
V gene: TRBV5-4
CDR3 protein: CASSFFSSSGEQYF

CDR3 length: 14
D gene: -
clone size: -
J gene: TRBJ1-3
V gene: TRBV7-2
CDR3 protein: CASSLASSGNTIYF

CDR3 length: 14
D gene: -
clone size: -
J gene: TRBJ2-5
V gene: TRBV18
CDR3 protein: CASSPIQLGETQYF

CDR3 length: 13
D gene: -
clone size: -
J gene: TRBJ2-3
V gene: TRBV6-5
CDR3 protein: CASSYQNTDTQYF

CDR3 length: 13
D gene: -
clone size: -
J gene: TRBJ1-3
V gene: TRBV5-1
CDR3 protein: CASRASSGNTIYF

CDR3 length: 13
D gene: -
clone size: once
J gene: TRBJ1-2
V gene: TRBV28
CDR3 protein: CASRDPLIGGYTF

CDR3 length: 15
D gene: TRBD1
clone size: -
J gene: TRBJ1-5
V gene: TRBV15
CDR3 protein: CATSTKYRGGQPQHF

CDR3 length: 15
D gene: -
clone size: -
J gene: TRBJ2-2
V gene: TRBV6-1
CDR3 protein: CASSEHGANTGELFF

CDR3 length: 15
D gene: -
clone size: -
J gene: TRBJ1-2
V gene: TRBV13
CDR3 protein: CASSLVTDGSYGYTF

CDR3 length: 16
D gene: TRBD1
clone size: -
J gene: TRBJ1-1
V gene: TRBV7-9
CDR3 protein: CASSSGQGAGNTEAFF

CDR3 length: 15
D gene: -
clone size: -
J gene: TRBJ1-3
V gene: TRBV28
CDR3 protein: CASSLAPGSGNTIYF

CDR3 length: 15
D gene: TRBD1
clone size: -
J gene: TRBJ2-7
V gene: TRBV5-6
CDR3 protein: CASSLGDRGKYEQYF